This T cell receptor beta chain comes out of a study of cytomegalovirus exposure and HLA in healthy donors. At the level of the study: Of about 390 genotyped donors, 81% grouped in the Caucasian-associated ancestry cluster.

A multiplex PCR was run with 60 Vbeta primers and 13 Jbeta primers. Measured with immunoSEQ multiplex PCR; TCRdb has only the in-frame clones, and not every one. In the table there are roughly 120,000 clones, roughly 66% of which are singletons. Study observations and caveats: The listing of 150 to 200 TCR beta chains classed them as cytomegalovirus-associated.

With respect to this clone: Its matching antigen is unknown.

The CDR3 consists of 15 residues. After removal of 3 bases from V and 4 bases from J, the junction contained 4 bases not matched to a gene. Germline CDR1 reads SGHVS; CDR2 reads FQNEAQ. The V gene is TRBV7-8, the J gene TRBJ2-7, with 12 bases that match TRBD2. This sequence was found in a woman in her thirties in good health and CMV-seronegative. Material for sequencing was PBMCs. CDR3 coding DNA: TGTGCCAGCAGCTTTCCCCTAGCGGGAGGGTACGAGCAGTACTTC. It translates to CASSFPLAGGYEQYF.